In its sample, the clone carrying this T cell receptor (beta chain) was seen a few times. Its antigen is unidentified. CDR1 is DFQATT and CDR2 is SNEGSKA in the germline V gene (reference sequence). The CDR3 covers 14 residues. V was pared by 5 bases and J by 5 bases, with 8 bases of the junction left unmatched. The authors ran a second PCR of roughly 6 to 12 cycles using a sample-barcoded 5' primer and a J-beta primer mix. TCRdb itself ran the 5' RACE reads through MiXCR, one entry per CDR3 protein. This table holds roughly 570,000 distinct CDR3 sequences, 25% to 30% found once. The data derive from a study of blood T cells in healthy people across ages. Study-wide results and caveats: While age rose, TCR beta diversity per million T cells dropped in a roughly linear way. It was found that TCR beta diversity correlated strongly with the percentage of naive T cells. The study regarded diversity estimates from one million T cells as underestimates.

The authors extracted at least 6 micrograms of total RNA per sample. Sequences were obtained from blood. The TCR sequence derives from a woman between 70 and 85 years old in good health. The V gene is TRBV20-1, the J gene TRBJ2-5, with 10 bases fitting TRBD2. The CDR3 coding sequence is TGCAGTGCTCGAGCGGGGGGGCCTGGGGAGACCCAGTACTTC. It specifies CSARAGGPGETQYF.